The clone carrying this T cell receptor (beta chain) occurred a few times. The primer mix had 60 Vbeta and 13 Jbeta primers. TCRdb keeps only in-frame clones here, not all; method: immunoSEQ multiplex PCR. This table holds about 200,000 clones, roughly 85% found once. Germline values: CDR1 SQVTM, CDR2 ANQGSEA. Losses at the gene ends were 6 bases for V and 8 bases for J; bases not matched to a gene: 5. The CDR3 loop spans 12 amino acids. These data come from a study of cytomegalovirus exposure and HLA in healthy donors. The chain couples TRBV29-1 to TRBJ2-1; 9 bases agree with TRBD1. The specimen was PBMCs. The clonotype comes from a woman aged 25-40 years in good health and CMV-seropositive. This CDR3 is CSVEDRGDEQFF. The CDR3 bases are TGCAGCGTGGAGGACAGGGGCGATGAGCAGTTCTTC.